The present TCR beta chain was sequenced within a study of T cell responses to AZD1222 COVID-19 vaccine. Measured with immunoSEQ multiplex PCR; TCRdb has only the in-frame clones, and not every one. Here the sample spans more than 65,000 clones, roughly nine tenths being singletons. CDR3 length: 14 amino acids. Germline V gene sequence: CDR1 SGHRS, CDR2 YFSETQ. The V segment lost 3 bases and the J segment 11 bases; nucleotides outside the gene matches: 7. V usage is TRBV5-1 and J usage is TRBJ1-6, with 8 nucleotides matching TRBD1. The source material was peripheral blood, sampled on day 0 of AZD1222 vaccination. This sequence was found in an adult in good health. The CDR3 loop is CASSSETGVAPLHF. The CDR3 bases are TGCGCCAGCAGCTCCGAGACAGGGGTCGCACCCCTCCACTTT.